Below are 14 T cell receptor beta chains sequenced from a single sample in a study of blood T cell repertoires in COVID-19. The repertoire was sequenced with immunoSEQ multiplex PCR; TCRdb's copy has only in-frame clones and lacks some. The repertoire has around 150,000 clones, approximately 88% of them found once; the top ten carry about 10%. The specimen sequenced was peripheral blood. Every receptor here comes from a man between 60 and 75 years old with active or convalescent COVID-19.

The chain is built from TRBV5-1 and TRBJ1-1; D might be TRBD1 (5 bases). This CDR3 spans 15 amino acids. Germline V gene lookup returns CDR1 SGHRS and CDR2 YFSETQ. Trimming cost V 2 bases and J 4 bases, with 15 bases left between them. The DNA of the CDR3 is TGCGCCAGCAGCTTCGGAGGGAGTGGGGCCACTGAAGCTTTCTTT. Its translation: CASSFGGSGATEAFF.

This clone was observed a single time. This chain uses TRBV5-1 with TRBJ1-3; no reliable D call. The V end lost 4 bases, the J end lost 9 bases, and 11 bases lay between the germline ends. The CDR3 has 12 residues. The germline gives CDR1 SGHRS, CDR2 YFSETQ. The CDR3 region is CASSDPRSTIYF. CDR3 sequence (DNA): TGCGCCAGCAGCGACCCGAGGTCCACCATATATTTT.

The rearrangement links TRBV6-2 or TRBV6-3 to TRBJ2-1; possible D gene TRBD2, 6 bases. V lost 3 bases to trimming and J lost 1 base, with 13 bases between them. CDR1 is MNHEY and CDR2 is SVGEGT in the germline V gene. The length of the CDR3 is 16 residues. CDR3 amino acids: CASSYAGTGSYNEQFF. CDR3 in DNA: TGTGCCAGCAGTTATGCCGGGACTGGGTCCTACAATGAGCAGTTCTTC.

CDR3: CASKAGLSTNEKLFF. Written as DNA, the CDR3 is TGTGCCAGTAAGGCGGGACTCTCAACTAATGAAAAACTGTTTTTT. The V and J genes are TRBV19 and TRBJ1-4; weak D call: TRBD1 (5 bases). V was pared by 7 bases and J by 0 bases, with 12 bases between. This CDR3 is built from 15 residues. Germline V CDR1 and CDR2: LNHDA, SQIVND (reference sequence).

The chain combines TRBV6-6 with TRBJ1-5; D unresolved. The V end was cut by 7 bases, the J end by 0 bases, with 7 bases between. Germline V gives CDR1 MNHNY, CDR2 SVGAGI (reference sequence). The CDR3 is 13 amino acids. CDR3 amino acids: CASKHDSNQPQHF. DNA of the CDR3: TGTGCCAGCAAACATGATAGCAATCAGCCCCAGCATTTT.

DNA for the CDR3: TGTGCCAGCAGTTTGGGGACTAGCGGGAGAAGTGTCACAGATACGCAGTATTTT. It translates to CASSLGTSGRSVTDTQYF. V is TRBV28 and J is TRBJ2-3, with TRBD2 matching over 14 bases. The CDR3 is 18 amino acids. J gave up 2 bases and V 3 bases, and 7 bases lay outside the gene matches. The germline CDR1 and CDR2 sequences are MDHEN and SYDVKM.

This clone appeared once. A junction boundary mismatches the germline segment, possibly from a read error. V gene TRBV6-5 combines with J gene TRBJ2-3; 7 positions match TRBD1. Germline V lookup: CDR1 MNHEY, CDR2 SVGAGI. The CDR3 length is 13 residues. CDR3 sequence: CASRGQVTNTQYF. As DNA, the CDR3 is TGTGCCAGCAGAGGACAGGTCACAAATACGCAGTATTTT.

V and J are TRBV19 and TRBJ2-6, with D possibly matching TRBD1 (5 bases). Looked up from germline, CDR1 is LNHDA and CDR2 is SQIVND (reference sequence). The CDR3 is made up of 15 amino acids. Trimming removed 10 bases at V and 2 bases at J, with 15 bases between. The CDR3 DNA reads TGTGCCACCAAGGCAGGGTCGACTGGGGCCAACGTCCTGACTTTC. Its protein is CATKAGSTGANVLTF. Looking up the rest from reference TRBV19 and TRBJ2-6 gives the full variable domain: DGGITQSPKYLFRKEGQNVTLSCEQNLNHDAMYWYRQDPGQGLRLIYYSQIVNDFQKGDIAEGYSVSREKKESFPLTVTSAQKNPTAFYLCATKAGSTGANVLTFGAGSRLTVL.

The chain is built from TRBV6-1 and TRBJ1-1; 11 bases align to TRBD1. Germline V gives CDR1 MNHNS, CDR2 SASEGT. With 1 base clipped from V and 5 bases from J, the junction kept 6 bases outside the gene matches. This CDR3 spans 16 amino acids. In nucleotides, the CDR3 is TGTGCCAGCAGTGAAGTGAGGACAGGGGGCCGGACTGAAGCTTTCTTT. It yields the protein CASSEVRTGGRTEAFF.

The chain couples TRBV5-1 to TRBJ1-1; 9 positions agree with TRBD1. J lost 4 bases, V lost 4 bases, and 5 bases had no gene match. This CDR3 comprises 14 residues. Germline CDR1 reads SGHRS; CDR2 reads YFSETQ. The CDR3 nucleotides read TGCGCCAGCAGCCGTGACAGGGGGGGCACTGAAGCTTTCTTT. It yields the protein CASSRDRGGTEAFF. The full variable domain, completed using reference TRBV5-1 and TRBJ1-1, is KAGVTQTPRYLIKTRGQQVTLSCSPISGHRSVSWYQQTPGQGLQFLFEYFSETQRNKGNFPGRFSGRQFSNSRSEMNVSTLELGDSALYLCASSRDRGGTEAFFGQGTRLTVV.

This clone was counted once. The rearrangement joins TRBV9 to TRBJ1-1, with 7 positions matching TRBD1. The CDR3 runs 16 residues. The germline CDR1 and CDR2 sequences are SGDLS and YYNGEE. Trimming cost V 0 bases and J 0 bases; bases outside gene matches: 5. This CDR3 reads CASSVGPGQMNTEAFF. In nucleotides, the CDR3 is TGTGCCAGCAGCGTAGGACCGGGACAGATGAACACTGAAGCTTTCTTT.

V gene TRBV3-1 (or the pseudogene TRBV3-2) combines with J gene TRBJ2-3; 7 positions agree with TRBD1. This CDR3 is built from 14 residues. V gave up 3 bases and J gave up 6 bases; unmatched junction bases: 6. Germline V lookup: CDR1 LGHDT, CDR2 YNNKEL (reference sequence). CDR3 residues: CASSHTGAGDTQYF. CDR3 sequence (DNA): TGTGCCAGCAGCCACACAGGGGCTGGGGATACGCAGTATTTT.

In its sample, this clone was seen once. The CDR3 loop is CASSPQGLAGAGELFF. The CDR3 bases are TGCGCCAGCAGCCCACAGGGGCTAGCTGGGGCCGGGGAGCTGTTTTTT. This chain links TRBV5-1 with TRBJ2-2; 7 nucleotides agree with TRBD1. The CDR3 extends over 16 amino acids. The ends lost 4 bases at V and 6 bases at J; junction bases unmatched: 12. Germline V gene sequence: CDR1 SGHRS, CDR2 YFSETQ.

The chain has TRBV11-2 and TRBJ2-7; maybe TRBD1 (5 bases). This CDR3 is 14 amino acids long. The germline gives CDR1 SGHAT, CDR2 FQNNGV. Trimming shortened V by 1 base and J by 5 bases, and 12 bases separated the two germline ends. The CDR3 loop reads CASSLVLGRHEQYF. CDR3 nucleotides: TGTGCCAGCAGCTTAGTCCTGGGGCGGCACGAGCAGTACTTC. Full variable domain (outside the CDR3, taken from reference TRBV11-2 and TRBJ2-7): EAGVAQSPRYKIIEKRQSVAFWCNPISGHATLYWYQQILGQGPKLLIQFQNNGVVDDSQLPKDRFSAERLKGVDSTLKIQPAKLEDSAVYLCASSLVLGRHEQYFGPGTRLTVT.